This T cell receptor beta chain was profiled in a study of cytomegalovirus exposure and HLA in healthy donors. About the study: Per a later analysis, the approximately 690 first-cohort and 110 or so validation repertoires shared one platform. Study-level results: Most TCR sequences proved rare, with some public TCRs found in many donors. A list of roughly 180 TCR beta chains associated with cytomegalovirus was given. Specificity for CMV antigens was confirmed in vitro for a few of the CMV-associated chains.

In regard to this clone: Its antigen is undetermined.

Assay used: immunoSEQ multiplex PCR; TCRdb lists only in-frame clones, some missing. Among approximately 260,000 clones listed, 80% to 90% were seen once. The CDR3 covers 15 residues. Germline lookup yields CDR1 LNHNV and CDR2 YYDKDF (reference sequence). With 0 bases removed from V and 7 bases from J, the gap between germline ends came to 13 bases. This sequence joins TRBV15 and TRBJ1-5; D gene ambiguous. Sequencing was performed on PBMCs. This TCR derives from a woman younger than 30 in good health and CMV-seronegative. For the CDR3, the DNA is TGTGCCACCAGCAGAGATTTAGGGAGAGGGCAGCCCCAGCATTTT. Translating gives CATSRDLGRGQPQHF.